This TCR beta chain is drawn from a study of T cells expressing NK-cell markers. Study background: With respect to HCMV, most of the eight sequenced donors were seropositive, and one was seronegative.

Germline assignment: CDR1 SGHNT and CDR2 YYREEE (reference sequence). The CDR3 runs 17 residues. The TCR beta cDNA came from 5'RACE template switching with UMIs. After re-calling the 5' RACE reads, TCRdb lists one entry per CDR3 protein, DNA absent. In all, the sample yields hundreds of thousands of distinct CDR3 sequences. Input material: blood T cells: a sorted CD56 or NKG2C T cell subset, CD4+ or CD8+ T cells, or bulk PBMC T cells (not recorded which). This TCR was sampled from a man aged 18 to 35 in good health. The V and J genes are TRBV5-4 and TRBJ2-1; TCRdb proposes TRBD2, but this gene call is untestable without DNA. The chain's CDR3 is CASSLMRDSSSYNEQFF.